The rows below give T cell receptor beta chains drawn from one sample of a study of ipilimumab plus nivolumab after autologous stem cell transplantation. Clones were sequenced by immunoSEQ multiplex PCR, and TCRdb holds only the in-frame ones, with some missing. Here the sample spans 13,000 to 15,000 clones, approximately 72% being singletons. Sequenced material: PBMCs, taken in a trial of ipilimumab plus nivolumab as post-transplant consolidation. Receptors originate from a male donor with primary mediastinal lymphoma. The CDR3 runs from the conserved cysteine through the conserved F or W. The order of the fields is V gene, clone size, D gene, J gene, CDR3 protein, CDR3 DNA. A D gene is named only where the DNA matches it firmly. Clone size is stated in some rows and not others, as once, few, many or a class when expanded.

TRBV7-9	.	.	TRBJ2-7	CASGFGQDYPQYF	TGTGCCAGCGGGTTTGGGCAGGACTACCCGCAGTACTTC
TRBV25-1	.	.	TRBJ1-3	CASSDRDPKGYTIYF	TGTGCCAGCAGTGATAGGGACCCGAAGGGGTACACCATATATTTT
TRBV28	.	.	TRBJ1-6	CASSFPLNSPLHF	TGTGCCAGCAGTTTCCCCCTCAATTCACCCCTCCACTTT
TRBV5-4	.	.	TRBJ1-1	CASSLGGGVNTEAFF	TGTGCCAGCAGCTTGGGAGGGGGTGTGAACACTGAAGCTTTCTTT
TRBV6-6	.	TRBD1	TRBJ2-7	CASRGQGGYEQYF	TGTGCCAGCAGGGGACAGGGGGGCTACGAGCAGTACTTC
TRBV10-2	.	TRBD2	TRBJ2-6	CASTQGRGYDVLTF	TGCGCCAGCACCCAAGGGAGGGGTTATGACGTCCTGACTTTC
TRBV11-2	.	.	TRBJ1-6	CASSLDKQGVPLHF	TGTGCCAGCAGCTTAGATAAGCAGGGAGTACCCCTCCACTTT
TRBV19	once	TRBD2	TRBJ2-5	CASTLHSGRATETQYF	TGTGCCAGTACCCTTCATAGCGGGAGGGCCACTGAGACCCAGTACTTC
TRBV5-5	.	.	TRBJ2-7	CASSPPRGDLAPTFIHF	TGTGCCAGCAGCCCCCCACGCGGGGATTTAGCCCCTACGTTTATCCACTTC
TRBV5-5	.	.	TRBJ1-4	CASSDLRGEPEKLFF	TGTGCCAGCAGTGACCTACGTGGGGAACCTGAAAAACTGTTTTTT
TRBV18	.	.	TRBJ2-2	CASSPGRNGELFF	TGTGCCAGCTCACCGGGGAGGAACGGGGAGCTGTTTTTT
TRBV7-8	.	.	TRBJ2-7	CASSLGTPPYEQYF	TGTGCCAGCAGCTTAGGGACGCCTCCCTACGAGCAGTACTTC
TRBV29-1	once	.	TRBJ1-1	CSAAHMNTEAFF	TGCAGCGCTGCCCACATGAACACTGAAGCTTTCTTT
TRBV5-5	once	.	TRBJ1-1	CASSLVAKTEAFF	TGTGCCAGCAGCTTGGTGGCGAAAACTGAAGCTTTCTTT
TRBV9	medium-sized	TRBD1	TRBJ2-7	CASSPRQGTHEQYF	TGTGCCAGCAGCCCTCGACAGGGGACCCACGAGCAGTACTTC
TRBV28	.	.	TRBJ2-6	CASSSGGEYGFSGANVLTF	TGTGCCAGCAGTTCTGGCGGGGAGTATGGTTTCTCTGGGGCCAACGTCCTGACTTTC
TRBV28	.	.	TRBJ1-2	CASRGPPGVNGYTF	TGTGCCAGCAGGGGGCCGCCGGGGGTGAATGGCTACACCTTC
TRBV7-9	.	.	TRBJ1-1	CASSGTEGRGSMNTEAFF	TGTGCCAGCAGCGGAACGGAGGGCAGGGGTTCCATGAACACTGAAGCTTTCTTT
TRBV7-9	.	.	TRBJ1-5	CASSLGQTSNQPQHF	TGTGCCAGCAGCTTAGGGCAGACCTCCAATCAGCCCCAGCATTTT
TRBV28	few	.	TRBJ2-7	CASSSGKWGDRDEQYF	TGTGCCAGCAGTTCGGGGAAATGGGGGGACCGAGACGAGCAGTACTTC
TRBV11-3	.	TRBD1	TRBJ2-2	CASSRQGTGELFF	TGTGCCAGCAGCCGACAGGGGACCGGGGAGCTGTTTTTT
TRBV4-2	.	TRBD1	TRBJ1-2	CASSPGQGASSGYTF	TGTGCCAGCAGCCCGGGACAGGGGGCAAGTAGCGGCTACACCTTC
TRBV11-1	.	.	TRBJ2-3	CASSLEGRGVDTQYF	TGTGCCAGCAGCTTAGAGGGCAGGGGAGTAGATACGCAGTATTTT
TRBV10-2	.	.	TRBJ1-2	CASSAPLGEGGYTF	TGCGCCAGCAGTGCCCCATTGGGGGAGGGTGGCTACACCTTC
TRBV4-1	few	TRBD1	TRBJ2-7	CASSLGQGVDEQYF	TGCGCCAGCAGCCTGGGACAGGGCGTAGACGAGCAGTACTTC
TRBV19	.	.	TRBJ2-7	CASAFGGGTYEQYF	TGTGCCAGTGCGTTCGGAGGGGGGACCTACGAGCAGTACTTC
TRBV10-3	once	TRBD1	TRBJ2-7	CAIESTGAGSYEQYF	TGTGCCATCGAGTCCACAGGGGCAGGGTCCTACGAGCAGTACTTC
TRBV28	medium-sized	.	TRBJ1-4	CASRPLKQGPDATNEKLFF	TGTGCCAGCAGACCCTTGAAGCAGGGCCCCGATGCAACTAATGAAAAACTGTTTTTT
TRBV30	.	.	TRBJ1-1	CAWSVHPSHTEAFF	TGTGCCTGGAGTGTACATCCGTCCCACACTGAAGCTTTCTTT
TRBV7-9	.	.	TRBJ2-7	CASSLGGTEQYF	TGTGCCAGCAGCTTAGGAGGGACCGAGCAGTACTTC
TRBV6-1	.	.	TRBJ1-2	CASSEEPGRGGYTF	TGTGCCAGCAGTGAAGAGCCGGGGAGGGGTGGCTACACCTTC
TRBV11-1	.	TRBD1	TRBJ2-5	CASSLGGQTQETQYF	TGTGCCAGCAGCTTAGGGGGACAGACCCAAGAGACCCAGTACTTC
TRBV2	medium-sized	TRBD2	TRBJ2-7	CASRGPSGRSYEQYF	TGTGCCAGCAGGGGACCTAGCGGGAGAAGCTACGAGCAGTACTTC
TRBV28	.	.	TRBJ2-5	CATLTAQETQYF	TGTGCCACTCTGACGGCCCAAGAGACCCAGTACTTC
TRBV15	.	TRBD1	TRBJ1-5	CATSPEGTAQGGPQHF	TGTGCCACCAGCCCCGAGGGGACAGCCCAGGGAGGGCCCCAGCATTTT
TRBV5-4	.	.	TRBJ1-1	CASSKVGTEAFF	TGTGCCAGCAGCAAAGTAGGGACTGAAGCTTTCTTT
TRBV5-1	.	.	TRBJ2-7	CASSLELVSEQYF	TGCGCCAGCAGCTTGGAACTAGTTAGCGAGCAGTACTTC
TRBV25-1	.	TRBD1	TRBJ1-1	CASSRQGWNTEAFF	TGTGCCAGCAGCCGACAGGGTTGGAACACTGAAGCTTTCTTT
TRBV28	.	TRBD2	TRBJ2-1	CASKGGVAGAVRFF	TGTGCCAGCAAAGGGGGGGTAGCGGGGGCCGTACGGTTCTTC
TRBV5-6	large	TRBD1	TRBJ2-7	CASSLEMTGGVEQYF	TGTGCCAGCAGCTTGGAGATGACAGGGGGCGTCGAGCAGTACTTC